Shown below are 8 T cell receptor beta chains from a single sample sequenced in a study of blood T cell repertoires in COVID-19. Libraries were prepared by immunoSEQ multiplex PCR; TCRdb keeps only in-frame clonotypes and omits some of them. The sample yields about 120,000 clones, about four fifths seen once. Material for sequencing was peripheral blood. These receptors were collected from a woman between 40 and 50 years old with acute or convalescent COVID-19.

The V gene is TRBV7-2, the J gene TRBJ2-1; the D gene is possibly TRBD2 (5 bases). Germline V gene lookup returns CDR1 SGHTA and CDR2 FQGNSA. Deletions cut 1 base from V and 9 bases from J, with 13 bases between. The CDR3 spans 14 residues. This chain's CDR3 is CASSLVWLEGEQFF. The DNA of the CDR3 is TGTGCCAGCAGCTTAGTGTGGCTAGAGGGTGAGCAGTTCTTC.

The rearrangement uses TRBV5-1 and TRBJ2-1; D perhaps matches TRBD2 (6 bases). CDR3 length equals 15 residues. Germline lookup yields CDR1 SGHRS and CDR2 YFSETQ. V was pared by 1 base and J by 4 bases, with 12 bases between. The CDR3 reads CASSLTPGEYNEQFF. The CDR3 DNA reads TGCGCCAGCAGCTTGACCCCGGGAGAATACAATGAGCAGTTCTTC. Filled out from reference TRBV5-1 and TRBJ2-1, the complete variable domain reads KAGVTQTPRYLIKTRGQQVTLSCSPISGHRSVSWYQQTPGQGLQFLFEYFSETQRNKGNFPGRFSGRQFSNSRSEMNVSTLELGDSALYLCASSLTPGEYNEQFFGPGTRLTVL.

The chain is built from TRBV7-9 and TRBJ1-4; D is undetermined. The CDR3 spans 15 residues. V was trimmed by 11 bases and J by 6 bases, leaving 22 bases between them. Germline V lookup: CDR1 SEHNR, CDR2 FQNEAQ (reference sequence). The CDR3 nucleotides are TGTGCCTTACGATTGGGTGGAGGGCCGGATGAAAAACTGTTTTTT. Amino acids: CALRLGGGPDEKLFF.

This chain joins TRBV21-1 and TRBJ1-4; the listed D gene, TRBD1, was not tested against the DNA. TRBV21-1 is deemed a pseudogene. This CDR3 comprises 17 residues. CDR3 sequence: CASEYLADAGNNEKLFF. The CDR3 coding sequence is TGTGCCAGCGAATATTTGGCAGATGCAGGGAATAATGAAAAACTGTTTTTT.

This rearrangement joins TRBV5-1 to TRBJ1-1; possible D gene TRBD1, 5 bases. Trimming removed 0 bases from V and 4 bases from J, with 13 bases in between. The CDR3 is 15 amino acids. Germline values: CDR1 SGHRS, CDR2 YFSETQ. The CDR3 protein is CASSLDSPGSTEAFF. CDR3 bases: TGCGCCAGCAGCTTGGATTCACCAGGGTCCACTGAAGCTTTCTTT.

The gene calls are TRBV5-6 and TRBJ1-1, with 8 bases fitting TRBD1. In germline, CDR1 is SGHDT, CDR2 YYEEEE. CDR3 length equals 14 residues. V shed 1 base and J 5 bases; nucleotides not matched to a gene: 4. The CDR3 sequence is CASSLNRGETEAFF. The CDR3 DNA reads as TGTGCCAGCAGCTTGAACAGGGGGGAAACTGAAGCTTTCTTT.

The rearrangement links TRBV6-5 to TRBJ2-2, with D possibly matching TRBD1 (6 bases). Looked up from germline, CDR1 is MNHEY and CDR2 is SVGAGI. The CDR3 length is 15 residues. Trimming took off 6 bases at V and 2 bases at J, with 13 bases between the two ends. As DNA, the CDR3 is TGTGCCAGCAGAGTCAGGACAGCCAACACCGGGGAGCTGTTTTTT. It is translated as CASRVRTANTGELFF.

V gene TRBV10-2 combines with J gene TRBJ2-1; no clear D. This CDR3 spans 11 amino acids. Trimming took off 6 bases at V and 4 bases at J, with 4 bases between the two ends. Germline V gene sequence: CDR1 WSHSY, CDR2 SAAADI. CDR3 sequence reads: CASRQYNEQFF. The CDR3, as DNA: TGCGCCAGCAGGCAGTACAATGAGCAGTTCTTC.